This T cell receptor beta chain appears in the sequencing data of a study of blood T cell repertoires in COVID-19. Study summary: The samples span acute and convalescent COVID-19 from the United States, Italy and Spain. From T cells, B-cell-depleted T cells, or PBMCs came the material, which was cDNA or gDNA.

In the study's own analysis: Reference gene primers were amplified, and this amplification served to estimate nucleated cell counts. The repertoire was sequenced with immunoSEQ multiplex PCR; TCRdb's copy has only in-frame clones and lacks some. V and J calls plus clone size are reproduced from that table; the DNA served to infer D and trimming. There are roughly 230,000 clones in the sample; roughly 87% occur only once, and around 4.6% lies in the top ten. Germline-derived CDR1 and CDR2 are MDHEN and SYDVKM. The CDR3 extends over 13 amino acids. Trimming removed 6 bases from V and 2 bases from J; junction bases left unmatched: 2.

The genes are TRBV28 and TRBJ2-5, with 8 bases that match TRBD2. What was sequenced was peripheral blood. This receptor was obtained from a woman aged 40 to 55 who had recovered from COVID-19. The CDR3 region is CASSPSGQETQYF. In DNA, the CDR3 is TGTGCCAGCAGCCCTAGCGGGCAAGAGACCCAGTACTTC.